This T cell receptor beta chain was profiled in a study of blood T cell repertoires in COVID-19. Across the study: PBMCs, B-cell-depleted T cells, or T cells were the source of the cDNA or gDNA that made up the material.

CDR1 MNHEY and CDR2 SVGAGI come from the germline V gene. The CDR3 loop spans 13 amino acids. The ends were cut back, 6 bases at V and 3 bases at J, with 11 bases in the middle. Original handling: Researchers report that nucleated cell counts were estimated from reference gene primer amplification. Sequenced by immunoSEQ multiplex PCR; TCRdb stores in-frame clones only, minus some. V and J calls and clone size are copied from that table; D and trimming were computed from the DNA. The repertoire includes some 47,000 clones, about 82% of them detected once, and approximately 2.1% sits in the top ten. The sequence came from a woman aged 55-75 years with acute or convalescent COVID-19. Sample: peripheral blood. This chain connects TRBV6-5 to TRBJ1-2; the D is unclear. CDR3 amino acids: CASSPDGDYGYTF. CDR3 coding DNA: TGTGCCAGCAGCCCAGACGGGGACTATGGCTACACCTTC.